Given below is one T cell receptor (beta chain) in context. Its target is unknown. Only in-frame clones appear in the TCRdb table, and some are missing; sequencing was by immunoSEQ multiplex PCR. The sample holds approximately 89,000 clones, approximately 90% seen once. These data are taken from a study of OX40 agonist ivuxolimab in advanced cancers. Findings of the study overall: No antigen was identified for the clonally expanded peripheral T cells. Within 6 weeks, CD4+ and CD8+ blood T cells expanded clonally at 0.1 to 3.0 mg/kg.

Looked up from germline, CDR1 is LGHNA and CDR2 is YSLEER. V lost 4 bases and J lost 3; bases outside the gene matches: 9. The CDR3 consists of 16 residues. V and J are TRBV4-3 and TRBJ2-3; TRBD1 agrees at 8 bases. This receptor was taken from an adult with an advanced solid tumor such as melanoma, head and neck, liver or kidney cancer. The input for sequencing was CD4+ or CD8+ T cells sorted from blood, taken in a trial of the OX40 agonist ivuxolimab. The CDR3 DNA reads as TGCGCCAGCAGCCGACAGGGACAGGCCGGAACAGATACGCAGTATTTT. This codes for CASSRQGQAGTDTQYF.